This TCR beta chain was documented in a study of blood T cell repertoires in COVID-19. About the research overall: The analysed material was cDNA or gDNA that came from T cells, B-cell-depleted T cells, or PBMCs.

The CDR3 totals 12 residues. Trimming left V 3 bases short and J 9 bases short, with 6 bases between. The germline CDR1 and CDR2 sequences are SNHLY and FYNNEI. Sequenced by immunoSEQ multiplex PCR; TCRdb stores in-frame clones only, minus some. The sample consists of hundreds of thousands of clones, about 88% of them appearing once. Individuals drawn from approximately 26 US areas were about 18 to 95 years old. As to this clone: This CDR3 is also generated by other DNA sequences in the sample.

The gene calls are TRBV2 and TRBJ1-6; unclear D gene. The source is a woman aged 25 to 45 who had recovered from COVID-19. Source material: PBMCs or T cells enriched from blood (not recorded which). As DNA, the CDR3 is TGTGCCAGCAGTGAGAGCGGTTCACCCCTCCACTTT. Encoded protein: CASSESGSPLHF. Together with reference TRBV2 and TRBJ1-6, the CDR3 gives the full variable domain: EPEVTQTPSHQVTQMGQEVILRCVPISNHLYFYWYRQILGQKVEFLVSFYNNEISEKSEIFDDQFSVERPDGSNFTLKIRSTKLEDSAMYFCASSESGSPLHFGNGTRLTVT.